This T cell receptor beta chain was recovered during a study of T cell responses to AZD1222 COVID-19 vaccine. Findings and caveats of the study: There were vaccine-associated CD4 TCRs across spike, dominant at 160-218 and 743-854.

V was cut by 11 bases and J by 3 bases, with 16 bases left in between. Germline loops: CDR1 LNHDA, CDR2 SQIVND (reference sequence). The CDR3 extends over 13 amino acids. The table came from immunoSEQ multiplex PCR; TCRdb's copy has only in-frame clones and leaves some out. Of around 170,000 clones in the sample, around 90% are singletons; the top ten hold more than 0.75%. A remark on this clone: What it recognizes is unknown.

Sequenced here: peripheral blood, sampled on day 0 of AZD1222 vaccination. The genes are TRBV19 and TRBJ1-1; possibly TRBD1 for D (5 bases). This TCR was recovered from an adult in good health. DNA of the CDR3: TGTGCCTCGCAGGGATGGGCGGACACTGAAGCTTTCTTT. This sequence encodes CASQGWADTEAFF.